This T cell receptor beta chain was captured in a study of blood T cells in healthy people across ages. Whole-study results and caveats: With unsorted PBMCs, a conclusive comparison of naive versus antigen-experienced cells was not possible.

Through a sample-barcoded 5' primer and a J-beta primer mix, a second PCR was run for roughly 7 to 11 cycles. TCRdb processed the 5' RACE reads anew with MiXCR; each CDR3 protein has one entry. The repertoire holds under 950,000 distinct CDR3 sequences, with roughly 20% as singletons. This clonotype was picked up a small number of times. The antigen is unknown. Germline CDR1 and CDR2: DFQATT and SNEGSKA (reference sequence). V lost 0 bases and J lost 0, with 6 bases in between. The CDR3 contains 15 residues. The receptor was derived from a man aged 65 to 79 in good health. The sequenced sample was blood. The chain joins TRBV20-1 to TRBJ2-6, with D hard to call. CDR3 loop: CSAREGFSGANVLTF. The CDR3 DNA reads TGCAGTGCTAGAGAAGGTTTCTCTGGGGCCAACGTCCTGACTTTC.